The 29 T cell receptor beta chains reported below all come from one sample, sequenced in a study of T cells in Graves' hyperthyroidism and ophthalmopathy. Amplification yielded TCR beta CDR3 regions, with RNA transcripts as the source. The HTBI primer set was used in a first-round RT-PCR of the TCR CDR3. TCRdb analysed the multiplex PCR reads with MiXCR anew, one entry per CDR3 protein. The sample yields around 520,000 distinct CDR3 sequences, approximately 14% seen once. The sequenced material came from blood. Receptors were obtained from a woman in her forties with Graves' hyperthyroidism.

This clonotype showed up many times. V and J are TRBV30 and TRBJ1-1, with D uncertain. The CDR3 is 13 amino acids. Trimming took 0 bases from V and 0 from J, leaving 5 bases between them. Germline-derived CDR1 and CDR2 are GTSNPN and SVGIG (reference sequence). The CDR3 nucleotides read TGTGCCTGGAGTGTCTCTATGAACACTGAAGCTTTCTTT. It encodes CAWSVSMNTEAFF.

V gene TRBV6-5 combines with J gene TRBJ2-1; D not certain. This CDR3 is built from 16 residues. Germline lookup yields CDR1 MNHEY and CDR2 SVGAGI. The V end lost 1 base, the J end lost 2 bases, and 12 bases lay between the germline ends. Here the CDR3 DNA reads TGTGCCAGCAGTTACTATCCGGGTCTACCCTACAATGAGCAGTTCTTC. Protein product: CASSYYPGLPYNEQFF.

The table lists this clonotype with a few counts. This chain joins TRBV4-1 and TRBJ2-3; the match to TRBD2 covers 16 bases. Germline V gene data show CDR1 as MGHRA and CDR2 as YSYEKL. Losses at the gene ends were 1 base for V and 8 bases for J; bases not matched to a gene: 12. This CDR3 is built from 19 residues. The CDR3 coding sequence is TGCGCCAGCAGCCAAGTGGGACTAGCGGGAGGGCCTGCGTCAGTTACGCAGTATTTT. This codes for CASSQVGLAGGPASVTQYF.

In its sample, this clonotype was seen many times. This chain joins TRBV20-1 and TRBJ2-2; TRBD1 agrees at 9 bases. The CDR3 contains 14 residues. Germline lookup yields CDR1 DFQATT and CDR2 SNEGSKA (reference sequence). With 7 bases clipped from V and 5 bases from J, the junction kept 8 bases outside the gene matches. This CDR3 reads CSVPGQGTTGELFF. The CDR3 DNA reads as TGCAGTGTACCGGGACAGGGAACAACCGGGGAGCTGTTTTTT.

Written as DNA, the CDR3 is TGTGCCAGCAGTAAATCAGGGGTTAAGTTCTTC. This codes for CASSKSGVKFF. This chain joins TRBV2 and TRBJ2-1; D is possibly TRBD1 (6 bases). The CDR3 covers 11 residues. Trimming removed 5 bases from V and 14 bases from J, with 13 bases in between. The V gene's germline CDR1 is SNHLY and CDR2 FYNNEI. The variable domain in full, completed from reference TRBV2 and TRBJ2-1, reads EPEVTQTPSHQVTQMGQEVILRCVPISNHLYFYWYRQILGQKVEFLVSFYNNEISEKSEIFDDQFSVERPDGSNFTLKIRSTKLEDSAMYFCASSKSGVKFFGPGTRLTVL.

In its sample, this clonotype was seen many times. CDR3 DNA: TGTGCCAGCAGATCCCCAGGGGGCGGAGGCTATGGCTACACCTTC. This sequence encodes CASRSPGGGGYGYTF. The V gene is TRBV6-1, the J gene TRBJ1-2; 8 bases are shared with TRBD1. Germline lookup yields CDR1 MNHNS and CDR2 SASEGT. This CDR3 is built from 15 residues. Trimming cost V 6 bases and J 4 bases; bases outside gene matches: 10.

This clonotype was counted at least ten times. The CDR3 DNA sequence: TGTGCCAGCAGTTCTAGGGGAGCGGGAGCCAAAAACATTCAGTACTTC. It encodes CASSSRGAGAKNIQYF. The chain joins TRBV12-3 or TRBV12-4 to TRBJ2-4, with D maybe TRBD2 (6 bases). V was shortened by 4 bases and J by 0 bases, with 13 bases between the two germline ends. The CDR3 runs to 16 residues.

At least ten counts were recorded for this clonotype. The junction shows a germline mismatch at one end, possibly a read error. The genes are TRBV12-3 or TRBV12-4 and TRBJ1-4; D is ambiguous. CDR3 length equals 12 residues. CDR3 DNA: TGTGCCAGCACTTTAACGGGCCAAAAACTGTTTTTT. Translation gives CASTLTGQKLFF.

This chain joins TRBV7-9 and TRBJ2-7; TRBD1 might be the D (5 bases). Trimming left V 9 bases short and J 2 bases short, with 14 bases between. The V gene's germline CDR1 is SEHNR and CDR2 FQNEAQ (reference sequence). The CDR3 loop spans 13 amino acids. CDR3 in amino acids: CASVETGAYEQYF. CDR3 in DNA: TGTGCCAGTGTCGAAACAGGAGCCTACGAGCAGTACTTC.

The V gene is TRBV19, the J gene TRBJ2-7; D not resolved. Deletions cut 3 bases from V and 4 bases from J, with 10 bases between. The germline V gene encodes CDR1 LNHDA and CDR2 SQIVND (reference sequence). This CDR3 region has 13 residues. The CDR3: CASSIPDSYEQYF. Written as DNA, the CDR3 is TGTGCCAGTAGTATCCCGGATAGTTACGAGCAGTACTTC.

This clonotype came up a few times. The CDR3 DNA sequence: TGTGCCAGCAGCGGACTCGAATTCTCCTACAATGAGCAGTTCTTC. Translated: CASSGLEFSYNEQFF. This sequence joins TRBV9 and TRBJ2-1; D is unclear. V was clipped by 3 bases and J by 0 bases, with 10 bases between them. The CDR3 runs 15 residues. CDR1 and CDR2 from the germline V gene are SGDLS and YYNGEE.

In this sample, this clonotype turned up many times. The chain is built from TRBV10-3 and TRBJ1-1; 7 nucleotides align to TRBD1. In germline, CDR1 is ENHRY, CDR2 SYGVKD. V lost 6 bases, J lost 3 bases, and 4 bases stayed unmatched. CDR3 length: 13 amino acids. The CDR3 DNA follows: TGTGCCATCAGACAGGGGAGGGACACTGAAGCTTTCTTT. It codes for CAIRQGRDTEAFF.

The V gene is TRBV28, the J gene TRBJ1-5; maybe TRBD1 (6 bases). Germline V gene data show CDR1 as MDHEN and CDR2 as SYDVKM. CDR3 length equals 15 residues. Trimming stripped 6 bases from V and 6 bases from J, with 18 bases between. The CDR3 spells CASSPTWSGAQPQHF. CDR3 coding DNA: TGTGCCAGCAGCCCTACTTGGTCAGGGGCTCAGCCCCAGCATTTT.

A few counts support this clonotype. This chain connects TRBV19 to TRBJ1-5; no clear D. The length of the CDR3 is 15 residues. The germline gives CDR1 LNHDA, CDR2 SQIVND (reference sequence). The ends were cut back, 3 bases at V and 0 bases at J, with 9 bases in the middle. In DNA form, the CDR3 reads TGTGCCAGTAGTATGGGCGGGAATAGCAATCAGCCCCAGCATTTT. Its translation is CASSMGGNSNQPQHF.

Regarding this clonotype: A much larger clone lies one base from this, so it may be a read error. The chain uses TRBV7-9 and TRBJ2-7, with D possibly being TRBD1 or TRBD2 (5 bases each). The CDR3 covers 16 residues. Germline V gene lookup returns CDR1 SEHNR and CDR2 FQNEAQ (reference sequence). The V and J ends lost 1 base and 5 bases respectively, with 18 bases between them. CDR3 sequence (DNA): TGTGCCAGCAGCTTAGTCGTTATGGGGGAAAGCCACGAGCAGTACTTC. It codes for CASSLVVMGESHEQYF.

V usage is TRBV12-3 or TRBV12-4 and J usage is TRBJ2-2; TRBD2 matches 7 bases. This CDR3 spans 14 amino acids. Germline trimming cut 10 bases from V and 0 bases from J; bases unmatched to any gene: 5. The CDR3 reads CATTGLPNTGELFF. Here the CDR3 DNA reads TGTGCCACCACGGGACTACCGAACACCGGGGAGCTGTTTTTT.

This clonotype was picked up many times. V is TRBV3-1 and J is TRBJ2-5, with 7 bases lining up with TRBD1. The CDR3 runs to 15 residues. The ends lost 0 bases at V and 1 base at J; junction bases unmatched: 2. CDR1 is LGHDT, CDR2 YNNKEL, per germline (reference sequence). CDR3 residues: CASSQETGVQETQYF. As DNA, the CDR3 is TGTGCCAGCAGCCAAGAAACAGGGGTCCAAGAGACCCAGTACTTC.

This clonotype was seen ten or more times. The gene calls are TRBV3-1 and TRBJ2-1, with a tentative D call TRBD1 (6 bases). CDR3 length equals 16 residues. CDR1 is LGHDT and CDR2 is YNNKEL in the germline V gene (reference sequence). Trimming pared 4 bases from V and 8 bases from J, leaving 21 bases between. The CDR3 sequence is CASSPGLGAGSDEQFF. The CDR3 coding sequence is TGTGCCAGCAGCCCAGGACTGGGGGCGGGTTCGGATGAGCAGTTCTTC.

This clonotype was seen many times. The chain is built from TRBV2 and TRBJ1-2, with D possibly matching TRBD1 (6 bases). The germline V and J ends were trimmed by 6 bases and 2 bases, with 13 bases remaining between them. From germline, CDR1 is SNHLY and CDR2 FYNNEI. The CDR3 extends over 14 amino acids. The CDR3 DNA reads TGTGCCAGCAGCCAAGGGGGGTCGAACTATGGCTACACCTTC. This encodes CASSQGGSNYGYTF.

This clonotype was recorded at least ten times. The chain combines TRBV28 with TRBJ2-6; D not certain. This CDR3 has 16 residues. Trimming cost V 5 bases and J 0 bases, with 11 bases left between them. CDR1 is MDHEN and CDR2 is SYDVKM in the germline V gene. The CDR3 spells CASSTRTRSGANVLTF. CDR3 nucleotides: TGTGCCAGCAGTACACGGACCCGCTCTGGGGCCAACGTCCTGACTTTC.

This clonotype came up once. The final CDR3 position lacks the conserved phenylalanine or tryptophan, pointing to a likely read error. CDR3 DNA sequence: TGCGCCAGCAGCTCCACCCAACAGGGTACCTACGAGCAGTACTGC. Translated: CASSSTQQGTYEQYC. V usage is TRBV4-1 and J usage is TRBJ2-7, with D perhaps TRBD1 (6 bases). From germline, CDR1 is MGHRA and CDR2 YSYEKL. Trimming pared 5 bases from V and 2 bases from J, leaving 16 bases between. The CDR3 has 15 amino acids.

This clonotype was recorded a few times. The chain uses TRBV27 and TRBJ1-2; TRBD1 might be the D (6 bases). V was trimmed by 0 bases and J by 7 bases, leaving 12 bases between them. The CDR3 covers 14 residues. CDR1 and CDR2 (germline): MNHEY, SMNVEV (reference sequence). Here the CDR3 DNA reads TGTGCCAGCAGTTTATCGGGGGCGGTACCTGGCTACACCTTC. Encoded protein: CASSLSGAVPGYTF.

This clonotype was detected many times. V usage is TRBV6-1 and J usage is TRBJ2-7, with 7 nucleotides matching TRBD2. CDR3 length equals 14 residues. With V trimmed by 1 base and J by 9 bases, 9 bases remained unmatched. Germline V gives CDR1 MNHNS, CDR2 SASEGT. CDR3 residues: CASSEVGSGPPQYF. The CDR3 DNA reads as TGTGCCAGCAGTGAAGTTGGTAGCGGGCCCCCGCAGTACTTC.

This clonotype was observed at least ten times. The chain joins TRBV20-1 to TRBJ2-7; 10 bases map to TRBD2. The CDR3 loop spans 17 amino acids. J was trimmed by 0 bases and V by 3 bases; bases with no gene match: 11. The germline gives CDR1 DFQATT, CDR2 SNEGSKA (reference sequence). CDR3 in DNA: TGCAGTGCTAGCGGAATTAGCGGGAGGTCTAGCTCCTACGAGCAGTACTTC. Protein sequence: CSASGISGRSSSYEQYF.

In regard to this clonotype: The final CDR3 position lacks the conserved phenylalanine or tryptophan, pointing to a likely read error. The CDR3 sequence is CASSDSNRGTEAFS. CDR3 DNA sequence: TGTGCCAGCAGTGACTCCAACAGGGGTACTGAAGCTTTCTCT. The chain joins TRBV6-4 to TRBJ1-1, with TRBD1 identical over 7 bases. The CDR3 consists of 14 residues. With V trimmed by 0 bases and J by 5 bases, 3 bases remained unmatched. Germline V lookup: CDR1 MRHNA, CDR2 SNTAGT.

There are many counts of this clonotype. This chain connects TRBV20-1 to TRBJ1-1; 11 bases line up with TRBD1. This CDR3 contains 14 residues. The junction had 4 bases not matched to a gene; V was cut back by 7 bases and J by 0 bases. Per germline, CDR1 DFQATT and CDR2 SNEGSKA (reference sequence). The CDR3 loop is CSVRTGGMNTEAFF. The CDR3 DNA reads TGCAGTGTTAGGACAGGGGGCATGAACACTGAAGCTTTCTTT.

This clonotype has ten or more counts. The genes are TRBV2 and TRBJ2-7; 12 positions match TRBD1. CDR1 SNHLY and CDR2 FYNNEI come from the germline V gene. CDR3 size: 15 residues. V shed 5 bases, J shed 7 bases, and the junction held 9 bases outside the gene matches. CDR3: CASSQPGQGAGEQYF. The CDR3 DNA reads as TGTGCCAGCAGTCAGCCGGGACAGGGGGCGGGGGAGCAGTACTTC.

Ten or more counts support this clonotype. The chain carries TRBV5-1 and TRBJ2-2; 9 positions match TRBD1. CDR3 size: 14 residues. Trimming at V came to 3 bases and at J to 7 bases, leaving 4 bases not matched to a gene. The V gene's germline CDR1 is SGHRS and CDR2 YFSETQ. The chain's CDR3 is CASSWDREGGELFF. The CDR3 nucleotides read TGCGCCAGCAGCTGGGACAGGGAAGGCGGGGAGCTGTTTTTT.

This clonotype was counted ten times or more. This sequence joins TRBV10-1 and TRBJ1-1; no clear D. CDR3 size: 17 residues. V was cut by 3 bases and J by 5 bases, with 22 bases left in between. Germline V gene sequence: CDR1 WNHNN, CDR2 SYGVQD (reference sequence). CDR3 nucleotides: TGCGCCAGCAGTGATCGCAGATCAGGAATGGCGTTAACTGAAGCTTTCTTT. It specifies CASSDRRSGMALTEAFF.